The 24 T cell receptor beta chains reported below all come from one sample, sequenced in a study of blood T cell repertoires in COVID-19. Profiled with immunoSEQ multiplex PCR; TCRdb holds only in-frame clones, not every one. The sample yields approximately 69,000 clones, 82% seen once. Source material: peripheral blood. The receptors here all came from a woman aged 80 or over with acute or convalescent COVID-19.

The chain's CDR3 is CASSETGGYEQYF. CDR3 in DNA: TGCGCCAGCAGTGAGACAGGGGGCTACGAGCAGTACTTC. The chain carries TRBV10-1 and TRBJ2-7, with 8 bases lining up with TRBD1. Trimming removed 2 bases from V and 3 bases from J; junction bases left unmatched: 0. The CDR3 consists of 13 residues. Germline V lookup: CDR1 WNHNN, CDR2 SYGVQD (reference sequence).

The chain joins TRBV5-5 to TRBJ2-7; 9 nucleotides line up with TRBD1. The ends lost 2 bases at V and 3 bases at J; junction bases unmatched: 3. CDR1 and CDR2 from the germline V gene are SGHKS and YYEKEE (reference sequence). The CDR3 runs 14 residues. The CDR3: CASSFGTGSYEQYF. CDR3 nucleotide sequence: TGTGCCAGCAGCTTTGGGACAGGGAGCTACGAGCAGTACTTC. Filled out from reference TRBV5-5 and TRBJ2-7, the complete variable domain reads DAGVTQSPTHLIKTRGQQVTLRCSPISGHKSVSWYQQVLGQGPQFIFQYYEKEERGRGNFPDRFSARQFPNYSSELNVNALLLGDSALYLCASSFGTGSYEQYFGPGTRLTVT.

V usage is TRBV28 and J usage is TRBJ2-5; possibly TRBD1 for D (6 bases). CDR3 length: 15 amino acids. The V and J ends lost 6 bases and 2 bases respectively, with 16 bases between them. The germline V gene has CDR1 MDHEN and CDR2 SYDVKM. The CDR3 spells CASSITGTGQETQYF. The DNA for the CDR3 is TGTGCCAGCAGCATCACAGGGACGGGACAAGAGACCCAGTACTTC.

The J gene is TRBJ2-3, the V gene TRBV28, with 9 nucleotides matching TRBD2. The V gene's germline CDR1 is MDHEN and CDR2 SYDVKM. This CDR3 spans 13 amino acids. V was pared by 7 bases and J by 9 bases, with 8 bases of the junction left unmatched. Here the CDR3 reads CASTRSGRGTQYF. The DNA for the CDR3 is TGTGCCAGCACCCGTAGCGGGAGAGGCACGCAGTATTTT. Looking up the rest from reference TRBV28 and TRBJ2-3 gives the full variable domain: DVKVTQSSRYLVKRTGEKVFLECVQDMDHENMFWYRQDPGLGLRLIYFSYDVKMKEKGDIPEGYSVSREKKERFSLILESASTNQTSMYLCASTRSGRGTQYFGPGTRLTVL.

The chain combines TRBV6-5 with TRBJ2-7; 10 nucleotides agree with TRBD2. CDR1 and CDR2 from the germline V gene are MNHEY and SVGAGI. The V and J ends lost 6 bases and 3 bases, in that order; junction bases with no gene match: 8. CDR3 size: 15 residues. Here the CDR3 DNA reads TGTGCCAGCAGGCTGTCTAGCGGGAGTGGCTACGAGCAGTACTTC. This sequence encodes CASRLSSGSGYEQYF.

The chain employs TRBV29-1 and TRBJ2-1; 8 bases align to TRBD2. Germline lookup yields CDR1 SQVTM and CDR2 ANQGSEA. The junction had 0 bases not matched to a gene; V was cut back by 1 base and J by 4 bases. The CDR3 contains 13 residues. Here the CDR3 DNA reads TGCAGCGTTGAAGCGGGAGGGTACAATGAGCAGTTCTTC. This encodes CSVEAGGYNEQFF.

This clone was counted between two and nine times. V and J are TRBV24-1 and TRBJ2-7; 7 positions match TRBD1. From germline, CDR1 is KGHDR and CDR2 SFDVKD. The CDR3 extends over 15 amino acids. J gave up 7 bases and V 2 bases, and 10 bases lay outside the gene matches. This chain's CDR3 is CATSDSGQSHREQYF. In DNA, the CDR3 is TGTGCCACCAGTGATTCGGGACAGTCCCACAGGGAGCAGTACTTC.

This clone appeared a few times. The chain combines TRBV9 with TRBJ2-2; D possibly corresponds to TRBD2 (5 bases). From germline, CDR1 is SGDLS and CDR2 YYNGEE. The CDR3 contains 15 residues. Trimming cost V 0 bases and J 6 bases, with 12 bases left between them. CDR3 nucleotides: TGTGCCAGCAGCGTAGGTCTCCCCGGGGCCGGGGAGCTGTTTTTT. This encodes CASSVGLPGAGELFF.

The chain employs TRBV7-2 and TRBJ2-7; D is ambiguous. Trimming cost V 2 bases and J 2 bases, with 10 bases left between them. Germline loops: CDR1 SGHTA, CDR2 FQGNSA. The CDR3 loop spans 14 amino acids. CDR3 coding DNA: TGTGCCAGCAGCTTATTCGCATCTACCTACGAGCAGTACTTC. Translated, it gives CASSLFASTYEQYF.

The genes are TRBV6-2 or TRBV6-3 and TRBJ2-7; 8 bases agree with TRBD1. In germline, CDR1 is MNHEY, CDR2 SVGEGT. V was pared by 3 bases and J by 5 bases, with 6 bases of the junction left unmatched. The CDR3 loop spans 14 amino acids. The CDR3 nucleotides read TGTGCCAGCAGTTATGGACAGGGATTGGACGAGCAGTACTTC. This encodes CASSYGQGLDEQYF.

The V call is TRBV5-1, the J call TRBJ2-5; 8 bases fit TRBD2. V shed 0 bases and J 3 bases; nucleotides not matched to a gene: 10. The CDR3 is made up of 17 amino acids. CDR1 and CDR2 (germline): SGHRS, YFSETQ. The CDR3 region is CASSLGLSAGLEETQYF. CDR3 bases: TGCGCCAGCAGCTTGGGACTCTCGGCGGGACTAGAAGAGACCCAGTACTTC.

V gene TRBV10-3 combines with J gene TRBJ2-7; 9 bases fit TRBD2. This CDR3 is built from 16 residues. Germline V CDR1 and CDR2: ENHRY, SYGVKD. Germline trimming cut 2 bases from V and 2 bases from J; bases unmatched to any gene: 7. Written as DNA, the CDR3 is TGTGCCATCAGTGAGGAGGCGGGAGGGAGCCCCTACGAGCAGTACTTC. This gives the protein CAISEEAGGSPYEQYF.

The genes are TRBV24-1 and TRBJ1-1; D gene uncertain. V was cut by 0 bases and J by 7 bases, with 5 bases left in between. Germline CDR1 and CDR2: KGHDR and SFDVKD. This CDR3 is 12 amino acids long. The CDR3 reads CATSDLVGEAFF. The CDR3 DNA reads as TGTGCCACCAGTGATTTGGTCGGTGAAGCTTTCTTT.

The chain uses TRBV5-4 and TRBJ1-6; D not resolved. This CDR3 region has 14 residues. CDR1 and CDR2 from the germline V gene are SGHNT and YYREEE (reference sequence). Trimming left V 1 base short and J 8 bases short, with 10 bases between. The CDR3 sequence is CASSLPDRDSPLHF. The DNA for the CDR3 is TGTGCCAGCAGCTTGCCTGATCGGGATTCACCCCTCCACTTT.

The genes are TRBV6-5 and TRBJ1-1; D remains unclear. V was cut by 0 bases and J by 1 base, with 6 bases left in between. CDR1 is MNHEY, CDR2 SVGAGI, per germline. The CDR3 runs to 14 residues. The CDR3, as DNA: TGTGCCAGCAGTTACTCGCAGCGGAACACTGAAGCTTTCTTT. This codes for CASSYSQRNTEAFF.

Only a few counts were recorded for this clone. V is TRBV25-1 and J is TRBJ1-2; 7 bases agree with TRBD1. The CDR3 is 13 amino acids. Germline trimming cut 7 bases from V and 5 bases from J; bases unmatched to any gene: 7. Germline V gives CDR1 MGHDK, CDR2 SYGVNS. CDR3 sequence: CASISGTVYGYTF. For the CDR3, the DNA is TGTGCCAGCATATCGGGGACAGTTTATGGCTACACCTTC.

The rearrangement joins TRBV7-3 to TRBJ2-2, with 8 bases fitting TRBD1. V lost 5 bases to trimming and J lost 3 bases; unmatched junction nucleotides: 8. CDR1 is SGHTA, CDR2 FQGTGA, per germline. The CDR3 runs 16 residues. CDR3 in DNA: TGTGCCAGCAGCCCCTCCGGGACAGGTCACACCGGGGAGCTGTTTTTT. This sequence encodes CASSPSGTGHTGELFF. The full variable domain, completed using reference TRBV7-3 and TRBJ2-2, is GAGVSQTPSNKVTEKGKYVELRCDPISGHTALYWYRQSLGQGPEFLIYFQGTGAADDSGLPNDRFFAVRPEGSVSTLKIQRTERGDSAVYLCASSPSGTGHTGELFFGEGSRLTVL.

This clone appeared a single time. The rearrangement uses TRBV7-2 and TRBJ2-7; 7 bases are a match to TRBD2. J was trimmed by 1 base and V by 2 bases; bases with no gene match: 8. CDR1 and CDR2 (germline): SGHTA, FQGNSA. The CDR3 runs 16 residues. As DNA, the CDR3 is TGTGCCAGCAGCTTATCGTTTAGCGGGTGGTCCTACGAGCAGTACTTC. Its translation: CASSLSFSGWSYEQYF.

V gene TRBV5-1 combines with J gene TRBJ2-2, with 8 bases aligning to TRBD2. The CDR3 sequence is 16 residues long. Germline V gene lookup returns CDR1 SGHRS and CDR2 YFSETQ. V trimming: 5 bases; J trimming: 5 bases; junction bases outside the gene matches: 11. The CDR3 nucleotides read TGCGCCAGCAGTCAACGAGCGGGAGTAGGGACCGGGGAGCTGTTTTTT. This codes for CASSQRAGVGTGELFF. The entire variable domain, with the rest obtained from reference TRBV5-1 and TRBJ2-2, is as follows: KAGVTQTPRYLIKTRGQQVTLSCSPISGHRSVSWYQQTPGQGLQFLFEYFSETQRNKGNFPGRFSGRQFSNSRSEMNVSTLELGDSALYLCASSQRAGVGTGELFFGEGSRLTVL.

The chain employs TRBV7-6 and TRBJ1-1; TRBD1 aligns across 9 bases. V gave up 7 bases and J gave up 12 bases; unmatched junction bases: 15. Germline lookup yields CDR1 SGHVS and CDR2 FNYEAQ. This CDR3 contains 14 residues. The CDR3 DNA is TGTGCCAGCACCGACGGACAGGGGCGTTACGGAACTTTCTTT. Translation: CASTDGQGRYGTFF.

This sequence joins TRBV6-2 or TRBV6-3 and TRBJ2-1; D remains ambiguous. This CDR3 spans 15 amino acids. Germline V gene data show CDR1 as MNHEY and CDR2 as SVGEGT. V was clipped by 5 bases and J by 4 bases, with 15 bases between them. CDR3 region: CASSLRVRPYNEQFF. The CDR3 DNA reads TGTGCCAGCAGTCTCCGGGTAAGGCCATACAATGAGCAGTTCTTC.

CDR3 region: CASSLGLGQGAEQYF. CDR3 DNA: TGTGCCAGCAGCTTGGGGCTGGGACAGGGGGCCGAGCAGTACTTC. The rearrangement joins TRBV5-6 to TRBJ2-7, with TRBD1 matching 12 bases. The junction had 4 bases not matched to a gene; V was cut back by 0 bases and J by 6 bases. Germline-derived CDR1 and CDR2 are SGHDT and YYEEEE. This CDR3 is 15 amino acids long.

The chain carries TRBV5-1 and TRBJ1-4; TRBD1 is a possible D gene (6 bases). The ends were cut back, 3 bases at V and 8 bases at J, with 11 bases in the middle. Per the germline V gene, CDR1 is SGHRS and CDR2 is YFSETQ. The CDR3 is 13 amino acids. Here the CDR3 reads CASSYRDGEKLFF. The CDR3 coding sequence is TGCGCCAGCAGCTACAGGGACGGAGAAAAACTGTTTTTT.

The gene calls are TRBV7-9 and TRBJ2-7, with 7 bases that match TRBD2. The CDR3 is made up of 15 amino acids. CDR1 is SEHNR, CDR2 FQNEAQ, per germline (reference sequence). V trimming: 5 bases; J trimming: 1 base; junction bases outside the gene matches: 8. CDR3 sequence (DNA): TGTGCCAGCAGCCGTCGATCGGGAGGTTCCTACGAGCAGTACTTC. Encoded protein: CASSRRSGGSYEQYF.